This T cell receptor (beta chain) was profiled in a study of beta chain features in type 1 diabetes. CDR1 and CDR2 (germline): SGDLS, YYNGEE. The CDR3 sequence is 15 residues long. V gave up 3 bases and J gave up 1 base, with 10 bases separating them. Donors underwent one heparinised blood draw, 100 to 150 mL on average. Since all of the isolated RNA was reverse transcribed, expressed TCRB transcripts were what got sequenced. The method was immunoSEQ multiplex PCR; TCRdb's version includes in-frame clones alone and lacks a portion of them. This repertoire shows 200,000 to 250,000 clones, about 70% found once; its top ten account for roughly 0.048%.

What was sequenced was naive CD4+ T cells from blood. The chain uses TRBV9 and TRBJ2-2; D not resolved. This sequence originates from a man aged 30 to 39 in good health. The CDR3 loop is CASSARLKNTGELFF. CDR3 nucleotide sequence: TGTGCCAGCAGCGCCCGACTGAAGAACACCGGGGAGCTGTTTTTT.